Presented here are 32 T cell receptor beta chains from one specimen sequenced in a study of human T cells and chemical hapten exposure. One entry per CDR3 protein results from TCRdb running MiXCR on the RACE reads. The sample shows roughly 360,000 distinct CDR3 sequences, more than 4.5% of them seen only once. Stated time point: patch test 1, 2 weeks after DPC sensitization. Indicated treatment: therapeutic diphenylcyclopropenone sensitization with weekly scalp DPC. Sequenced material: whole blood, taken in connection with sensitization to the hapten diphenylcyclopropenone (DPC). The receptors stem from a woman aged 45 to 65 with alopecia areata. Some clones in this sample may be carry-over from other donors' samples.

The chain recombines TRBV2 with TRBJ1-3; 9 bases match TRBD1. Trimming cost V 5 bases and J 7 bases; bases outside gene matches: 3. CDR1 is SNHLY, CDR2 FYNNEI, per germline. CDR3 length: 13 amino acids. CDR3 nucleotide sequence: TGTGCCAGCAGTATGGGACAGGGCAACACCATATATTTT. Its translation: CASSMGQGNTIYF.

The chain is built from TRBV5-4 and TRBJ1-5; weak D call: TRBD1 (6 bases). Per germline, CDR1 SGHNT and CDR2 YYREEE (reference sequence). The CDR3 spans 16 residues. V was shortened by 4 bases and J by 2 bases, with 16 bases between the two germline ends. The CDR3: CASSVTGAGGNQPQHF. For the CDR3, the DNA is TGTGCCAGCAGCGTGACAGGAGCCGGGGGCAATCAGCCCCAGCATTTT.

This clonotype was counted at least ten times. V is TRBV28 and J is TRBJ2-2, with TRBD1 as a possible D gene (5 bases). The CDR3 has 19 amino acids. V dropped 2 bases and J dropped 2 bases, with 21 bases sitting between them. Germline CDR1 MDHEN, CDR2 SYDVKM. The CDR3 bases are TGTGCCAGCAGTTTAAATTCGGAAATTGGGCAGGGAAACACCGGGGAGCTGTTTTTT. Its translation: CASSLNSEIGQGNTGELFF.

This clonotype was seen ten or more times. The V and J genes are TRBV28 and TRBJ1-2, with TRBD1 as a possible D gene (5 bases). Germline V lookup: CDR1 MDHEN, CDR2 SYDVKM. The CDR3 length is 15 residues. Trimming left V 5 bases short and J 3 bases short, with 16 bases between. This CDR3 is CASSPRSLGDYGYTF. The CDR3 region has the DNA TGTGCCAGCAGTCCACGGTCTCTAGGGGACTATGGCTACACCTTC.

In its sample, this clonotype was seen many times. This chain joins TRBV3-1 and TRBJ1-3; unclear D gene. The CDR3 runs to 16 residues. Deletions cut 1 base from V and 0 bases from J, with 10 bases between. Germline V lookup: CDR1 LGHDT, CDR2 YNNKEL (reference sequence). CDR3 sequence: CASSQVSASSGNTIYF. The CDR3, as DNA: TGTGCCAGCAGCCAAGTCTCCGCCAGCTCTGGAAACACCATATATTTT.

This clonotype was counted at least ten times. The chain uses TRBV7-9 and TRBJ1-1; 8 bases map to TRBD1. CDR3 length: 13 amino acids. J was trimmed by 8 bases and V by 5 bases; bases with no gene match: 7. CDR1 is SEHNR and CDR2 is FQNEAQ in the germline V gene (reference sequence). The CDR3 region has the DNA TGTGCCAGCAGCGAGCAGGGGGCCTTCGAAGCTTTCTTT. Protein sequence: CASSEQGAFEAFF.

The gene calls are TRBV6-6 and TRBJ1-1; no clear D. Trimming removed 6 bases at V and 0 bases at J, with 8 bases between. Germline loops: CDR1 MNHNY, CDR2 SVGAGI (reference sequence). The CDR3 sequence is 13 residues long. The CDR3 sequence is CASRATVNTEAFF. CDR3 nucleotide sequence: TGTGCCAGCAGAGCCACAGTGAACACTGAAGCTTTCTTT.

This clonotype was counted ten times or more. The V gene is TRBV12-3 or TRBV12-4, the J gene TRBJ1-5, with D unresolved. Trimming removed 8 bases from V and 5 bases from J, with 13 bases in between. The CDR3 length is 13 residues. The CDR3 is CASAMARDQPQHF. The CDR3 DNA reads as TGTGCCAGCGCAATGGCTAGGGATCAGCCCCAGCATTTT.

V gene TRBV18 combines with J gene TRBJ1-5, with D unresolved. The CDR3 runs to 13 residues. Trimming removed 3 bases at V and 4 bases at J, with 7 bases between. CDR1 and CDR2 (germline): KGHSH, LQKENI. DNA of the CDR3: TGTGCCAGCTCACCTCTCAAAAATCAGCCCCAGCATTTT. Translated, it gives CASSPLKNQPQHF.

V usage is TRBV4-3 and J usage is TRBJ2-7; a weak D match, TRBD2 (6 bases). V was pared by 0 bases and J by 1 base, with 10 bases between. The CDR3 sequence is 15 residues long. CDR1 LGHNA and CDR2 YSLEER come from the germline V gene. The chain's CDR3 is CASSQEGRGSYEQYF. The CDR3 bases are TGCGCCAGCAGCCAAGAGGGACGGGGGTCCTACGAGCAGTACTTC.

There are a few counts of this clonotype. The rearrangement joins TRBV20-1 to TRBJ2-1, with D perhaps TRBD2 (7 bases). The CDR3 has 16 residues. Trimming took off 3 bases at V and 0 bases at J, with 15 bases between the two ends. In germline, CDR1 is DFQATT, CDR2 SNEGSKA (reference sequence). CDR3 DNA: TGCAGTGCTAGCGCCCGGGGGGCCTTCTCCTACAATGAGCAGTTCTTC. It yields the protein CSASARGAFSYNEQFF.

The V gene is TRBV6-5, the J gene TRBJ2-1; 9 bases line up with TRBD2. V lost 2 bases, J lost 2 bases, and 1 base stayed unmatched. CDR3 length equals 15 residues. CDR1 is MNHEY and CDR2 is SVGAGI in the germline V gene. CDR3 nucleotide sequence: TGTGCCAGCAGTTACCGCGGGGGGGCCTACAATGAGCAGTTCTTC. Translated, it gives CASSYRGGAYNEQFF.

There are a few counts of this clonotype. This chain connects TRBV9 to TRBJ2-1, with D tentatively TRBD2 (6 bases). Trimming shortened V by 0 bases and J by 10 bases, and 14 bases separated the two germline ends. Germline CDR1 and CDR2: SGDLS and YYNGEE. This CDR3 is built from 14 residues. CDR3 DNA: TGTGCCAGCAGCGTAGAACTAGCCCCACGGGAGCAGTTCTTC. Its translation: CASSVELAPREQFF.

The table lists this clonotype with many counts. This chain joins TRBV7-9 and TRBJ2-5, with 13 bases matching TRBD2. J gave up 3 bases and V 3 bases, and 1 base lay outside the gene matches. Germline V lookup: CDR1 SEHNR, CDR2 FQNEAQ (reference sequence). CDR3 length: 15 residues. The CDR3 DNA follows: TGTGCCAGCAGCTTTGGACTAGCGGGAGAAGAGACCCAGTACTTC. It codes for CASSFGLAGEETQYF.

This clonotype was recorded a few times. The J gene is TRBJ2-3, the V gene TRBV10-3; 7 bases are shared with TRBD1. This CDR3 comprises 15 residues. The trim removed 6 bases at V and 3 bases at J, leaving 9 bases unmatched. CDR1 ENHRY and CDR2 SYGVKD come from the germline V gene. The CDR3 protein is CAISLQGLETDTQYF. The CDR3, as DNA: TGTGCCATCAGCCTACAGGGGTTGGAGACAGATACGCAGTATTTT.

A few counts support this clonotype. The V gene is TRBV7-2, the J gene TRBJ1-5, with 10 positions matching TRBD1. The junction had 5 bases not matched to a gene; V was cut back by 0 bases and J by 9 bases. The CDR3 loop spans 15 amino acids. In germline, CDR1 is SGHTA, CDR2 FQGNSA. The chain's CDR3 is CASSLAGTGESPQHF. The CDR3 bases are TGTGCCAGCAGCTTAGCCGGGACAGGGGAGTCGCCCCAGCATTTT.

A few counts support this clonotype. This chain uses TRBV10-3 with TRBJ2-1; D possibly matches TRBD1 or TRBD2 (5 bases each). V was pared by 8 bases and J by 6 bases, with 14 bases between. The germline CDR1 and CDR2 sequences are ENHRY and SYGVKD. The CDR3 spans 13 residues. CDR3 region: CAIGGPTPNEQFF. Written as DNA, the CDR3 is TGTGCCATCGGGGGTCCCACGCCCAATGAGCAGTTCTTC.

V usage is TRBV10-1 and J usage is TRBJ2-3; 13 nucleotides align to TRBD2. With 3 bases clipped from V and 3 bases from J, the junction kept 12 bases outside the gene matches. The CDR3 extends over 19 amino acids. From germline, CDR1 is WNHNN and CDR2 SYGVQD (reference sequence). CDR3 DNA sequence: TGCGCCAGCAGTGAATTCCGAACCGGGACTAGCGGGGCAACAGATACGCAGTATTTT. It specifies CASSEFRTGTSGATDTQYF.

In its sample, this clonotype was seen many times. V usage is TRBV10-3 and J usage is TRBJ2-3; tentatively, D is TRBD2 (5 bases). Trimming took 0 bases from V and 1 from J, leaving 8 bases between them. CDR3 length equals 15 residues. Germline-derived CDR1 and CDR2 are ENHRY and SYGVKD. The CDR3 region has the DNA TGTGCCATCAGTGAGTCCTGGCGGGGCACAGATACGCAGTATTTT. Its translation is CAISESWRGTDTQYF.

This clonotype was seen ten or more times. This sequence joins TRBV7-8 and TRBJ1-4, with a weak D call TRBD1 (6 bases). V lost 0 bases and J lost 10, with 15 bases in between. Germline CDR1 reads SGHVS; CDR2 reads FQNEAQ. This CDR3 is 15 amino acids long. CDR3: CASSLAGGEMGKLFF. The CDR3 DNA is TGTGCCAGCAGCTTAGCAGGGGGGGAGATGGGAAAACTGTTTTTT.

As for this clonotype: This may stem from a read error, because a much larger clone lies one nucleotide away. The gene calls are TRBV9 and TRBJ2-1, with TRBD2 identical over 12 bases. The end of the DNA aligns better with TRBJ2-7, so the J call may be wrong. Germline values: CDR1 SGDLS, CDR2 YYNGEE. This CDR3 comprises 15 residues. The DNA for the CDR3 is TGTGCCAGCAGCGTGGGACTAGCGGGTCACAATGAGCAGTACTTC. Encoded protein: CASSVGLAGHNEQYF.

This clonotype was seen repeatedly, ten times or more. This chain links TRBV7-2 with TRBJ2-6; 11 nucleotides match TRBD1. Germline trimming cut 4 bases from V and 2 bases from J; bases unmatched to any gene: 7. The CDR3 consists of 18 residues. Germline CDR1 reads SGHTA; CDR2 reads FQGNSA. The CDR3 nucleotides read TGTGCCAGCAGCTCCCGGACAGGGGGCGGGCCTGGGGCCAACGTCCTGACTTTC. Its translation: CASSSRTGGGPGANVLTF. The whole variable domain, filled in from reference TRBV7-2 and TRBJ2-6, reads GAGVSQSPSNKVTEKGKDVELRCDPISGHTALYWYRQSLGQGLEFLIYFQGNSAPDKSGLPSDRFSAERTGGSVSTLTIQRTQQEDSAVYLCASSSRTGGGPGANVLTFGAGSRLTVL.

This clonotype was found many times. V gene TRBV7-2 combines with J gene TRBJ2-5; TRBD1 matches at 9 bases. The CDR3 totals 13 residues. The V segment lost 5 bases and the J segment 13 bases; nucleotides outside the gene matches: 11. Germline V gene data show CDR1 as SGHTA and CDR2 as FQGNSA. CDR3 nucleotides: TGTGCCAGCAGCCCGGGACAGGGCTCCTCACTGTACTTC. Translating gives CASSPGQGSSLYF. Based on the CDR3 plus reference TRBV7-2 and TRBJ2-5, the full variable domain is GAGVSQSPSNKVTEKGKDVELRCDPISGHTALYWYRQSLGQGLEFLIYFQGNSAPDKSGLPSDRFSAERTGGSVSTLTIQRTQQEDSAVYLCASSPGQGSSLYFGPGTRLLVL.

The V and J genes are TRBV20-1 and TRBJ1-5; TRBD1 matches at 8 bases. V shed 1 base and J 5 bases; nucleotides not matched to a gene: 10. Germline V gives CDR1 DFQATT, CDR2 SNEGSKA (reference sequence). CDR3 length: 16 residues. Here the CDR3 DNA reads TGCAGTGCTAGAGCGGTCGACAGGGGTAGGTATCAGCCCCAGCATTTT. Translated: CSARAVDRGRYQPQHF.

A few counts support this clonotype. CDR3 DNA: TGTGCCACCAGTGCTACAGTGAACACTGAAGCTTTCTTT. Translated: CATSATVNTEAFF. V gene TRBV24-1 combines with J gene TRBJ1-1, with D hard to call. Germline CDR1 KGHDR, CDR2 SFDVKD. V lost 5 bases, J lost 0 bases, and 6 bases lay in between. The length of the CDR3 is 13 residues.

This clonotype showed up many times. This sequence joins TRBV6-2 or TRBV6-3 and TRBJ2-2; D remains ambiguous. The CDR3 runs to 12 residues. CDR1 MNHEY and CDR2 SVGEGT come from the germline V gene. Trimming pared 11 bases from V and 3 bases from J, leaving 10 bases between. Written as DNA, the CDR3 is TGTGCCCACGGTGATCACACCGGGGAGCTGTTTTTT. Translating it yields CAHGDHTGELFF.

This clonotype was seen more than once but under ten times. V usage is TRBV28 and J usage is TRBJ2-6; the D gene is possibly TRBD2 (6 bases). V dropped 5 bases and J dropped 8 bases, with 13 bases sitting between them. Germline values: CDR1 MDHEN, CDR2 SYDVKM. This CDR3 comprises 14 residues. The DNA for the CDR3 is TGTGCCAGCAGTCCACCTTGGGACTCCAACGTCCTGACTTTC. Its translation: CASSPPWDSNVLTF.

At least ten counts were recorded for this clonotype. The chain links TRBV9 to TRBJ2-5; D possibly uses TRBD1 or TRBD2 (5 bases each). The CDR3 has 16 residues. Germline assignment: CDR1 SGDLS and CDR2 YYNGEE. V lost 0 bases, J lost 5 bases, and 17 bases lay in between. CDR3 protein: CASSVDPARGGETQYF. CDR3 nucleotides: TGTGCCAGCAGCGTAGATCCCGCTCGGGGCGGGGAGACCCAGTACTTC.

This clonotype showed up just a few times. The chain couples TRBV28 to TRBJ2-2; 8 bases align to TRBD2. Germline CDR1 and CDR2: MDHEN and SYDVKM. Losses at the gene ends were 6 bases for V and 6 bases for J; bases not matched to a gene: 12. The CDR3 length is 16 residues. This chain's CDR3 is CASSLSTSEDAGELFF. The DNA for the CDR3 is TGTGCCAGCAGCCTCTCGACTAGCGAGGACGCCGGGGAGCTGTTTTTT.

The chain combines TRBV12-3 or TRBV12-4 with TRBJ1-5; D not certain. The CDR3 extends over 13 amino acids. V shed 4 bases and J shed 7 bases, with 11 bases lying between them. The CDR3 reads CASSSQLGQPQHF. For the CDR3, the DNA is TGTGCCAGCAGTTCCCAGCTCGGGCAGCCCCAGCATTTT.

The V gene is TRBV2, the J gene TRBJ1-2; possible D gene TRBD1, 5 bases. Germline V gene data show CDR1 as SNHLY and CDR2 as FYNNEI. V gave up 7 bases and J gave up 0 bases, with 15 bases separating them. The CDR3 covers 15 residues. The CDR3 DNA sequence: TGTGCCAGCACGGGACGGGCTAAAACTAACTATGGCTACACCTTC. Its protein product is CASTGRAKTNYGYTF.

This clonotype was recorded many times. J is TRBJ2-2 and V is TRBV10-3; 8 bases fit TRBD1. This CDR3 is 13 amino acids long. V was clipped by 10 bases and J by 6 bases; unmatched bases: 7. The germline gives CDR1 ENHRY, CDR2 SYGVKD. CDR3 sequence reads: CATGGQVPGELFF. CDR3 sequence (DNA): TGTGCCACCGGGGGACAGGTCCCCGGGGAGCTGTTTTTT.